One and the same sample provided the 26 T cell receptor beta chains below, sequenced in a study of CD8+ T cells in alopecia areata. Extracted from the samples, RNA was reverse transcribed into cDNA to serve as the sequencing template. Generated by immunoSEQ multiplex PCR, the TCRdb table keeps only in-frame clones and is missing some. The repertoire holds around 70,000 clones, roughly 30% seen once, with under 15% in the top ten. The treatment: oral pan-JAK inhibitor, 5-10 mg twice daily. The source material was CD8+ T cells sorted from blood, sampled at week 4, from a patient treated with tofacitinib. These receptors all come from a human donor with alopecia areata.

Only a few counts were recorded for this clone. V gene TRBV27 combines with J gene TRBJ1-2; 7 bases match TRBD1. There are 15 residues in the CDR3. Germline CDR1 is MNHEY and CDR2 is SMNVEV (reference sequence). Losses at the gene ends were 6 bases for V and 0 bases for J; bases not matched to a gene: 7. The CDR3 bases are TGTGCCAGCAGCCTCACAGGGGCGGCTAACTATGGCTACACCTTC. Amino acids: CASSLTGAANYGYTF.

The sample holds a few counts of this clone. The CDR3 loop is CASSIRTSGTDTQYF. CDR3 coding DNA: TGTGCCAGCAGCATCCGGACTAGCGGCACAGATACGCAGTATTTT. V gene TRBV5-6 combines with J gene TRBJ2-3, with TRBD2 identical over 9 bases. The CDR3 is 15 amino acids. Germline V gene lookup returns CDR1 SGHDT and CDR2 YYEEEE. The ends lost 4 bases at V and 1 base at J; junction bases unmatched: 4. Filled out from reference TRBV5-6 and TRBJ2-3, the complete variable domain reads DAGVTQSPTHLIKTRGQQVTLRCSPKSGHDTVSWYQQALGQGPQFIFQYYEEEERQRGNFPDRFSGHQFPNYSSELNVNALLLGDSALYLCASSIRTSGTDTQYFGPGTRLTVL.

The chain has TRBV9 and TRBJ2-7, with D possibly TRBD2 on 5 matching bases. V was shortened by 0 bases and J by 2 bases, with 9 bases between the two germline ends. Germline values: CDR1 SGDLS, CDR2 YYNGEE. The CDR3 is 14 residues long. The CDR3 region is CASSVAAGAYEQYF. The DNA of the CDR3 is TGTGCCAGCAGCGTAGCGGCGGGTGCCTACGAGCAGTACTTC.

The genes are TRBV4-3 and TRBJ1-5; D ambiguous. The CDR3 has 15 residues. V was cut by 1 base and J by 5 bases, with 12 bases left in between. Germline CDR1 and CDR2: LGHNA and YSLEER. In DNA form, the CDR3 reads TGCGCCAGCAGCCAAGGTACGGGGAACTATCAGCCCCAGCATTTT. Protein: CASSQGTGNYQPQHF.

CDR3 coding DNA: TGTGCCAGCAGGCCGGGACCCACGGAGACCCAGTACTTC. Encoded protein: CASRPGPTETQYF. This chain joins TRBV6-6 and TRBJ2-5; perhaps D is TRBD1 or TRBD2 (5 bases each). Between the trimmed V and J ends, which lost 6 bases and 5 bases, there was a span of 13 bases. The CDR3 loop spans 13 amino acids. Germline-derived CDR1 and CDR2 are MNHNY and SVGAGI (reference sequence).

This clone was seen more than once but under ten times. In DNA, the CDR3 is TGCGCCAGCAGCTTGGGAAGGGACGAGCAGTACTTC. Translated: CASSLGRDEQYF. The chain carries TRBV5-1 and TRBJ2-7; D ambiguous. The V gene's germline CDR1 is SGHRS and CDR2 YFSETQ. The CDR3 totals 12 residues. Between the trimmed V and J ends, which lost 0 bases and 5 bases, there was a span of 6 bases.

The rearrangement uses TRBV29-1 and TRBJ2-3; D is unresolved. Germline CDR1 reads SQVTM; CDR2 reads ANQGSEA. The CDR3 totals 14 residues. V gave up 1 base and J gave up 4 bases, with 12 bases separating them. CDR3 sequence reads: CSVEGLGKADTQYF. As DNA, the CDR3 is TGCAGCGTTGAAGGCCTGGGCAAGGCAGATACGCAGTATTTT.

This chain connects TRBV5-1 to TRBJ2-5; weak D call: TRBD2 (6 bases). The CDR3 has 14 amino acids. Germline values: CDR1 SGHRS, CDR2 YFSETQ. V was pared by 4 bases and J by 5 bases, with 15 bases between. The CDR3 DNA reads as TGCGCCAGCAGCGCCCCGACTAGATTGGAGACCCAGTACTTC. Translated: CASSAPTRLETQYF.

In DNA form, the CDR3 reads TGTGCCTGGAGCTTAACAGGGGGCGCCGGGGATGAGCAGTTCTTC. It codes for CAWSLTGGAGDEQFF. The V gene is TRBV30, the J gene TRBJ2-1; 9 bases are a match to TRBD1. V lost 3 bases to trimming and J lost 8 bases; unmatched junction nucleotides: 11. The CDR3 has 15 amino acids. The germline V gene has CDR1 GTSNPN and CDR2 SVGIG (reference sequence).

The chain is built from TRBV7-8 and TRBJ2-7, with 8 bases matching TRBD2. Germline V gene lookup returns CDR1 SGHVS and CDR2 FQNEAQ. The CDR3 is 13 residues long. Trimming removed 2 bases from V and 3 bases from J; junction bases left unmatched: 0. CDR3 nucleotide sequence: TGTGCCAGCAGCTTAACTAGCGGCTACGAGCAGTACTTC. It is translated as CASSLTSGYEQYF.

The gene calls are TRBV9 and TRBJ2-7, with 8 bases identical to TRBD1. This CDR3 region has 15 residues. The V segment lost 0 bases and the J segment 5 bases; nucleotides outside the gene matches: 7. Germline-derived CDR1 and CDR2 are SGDLS and YYNGEE. Here the CDR3 DNA reads TGTGCCAGCAGCGTAGGGACAGGGAGGCGGAACGAGCAGTACTTC. It yields the protein CASSVGTGRRNEQYF.

This clone turned up a few times. This chain joins TRBV29-1 and TRBJ2-2; no definite D call. CDR1 and CDR2 from the germline V gene are SQVTM and ANQGSEA. The CDR3 sequence is 15 residues long. Trimming removed 4 bases at V and 1 base at J, with 13 bases between. The DNA of the CDR3 is TGCAGCGTTGTAAGGGTAGGAGAGAACACCGGGGAGCTGTTTTTT. Amino acids: CSVVRVGENTGELFF.

The chain couples TRBV7-2 to TRBJ1-2; perhaps TRBD1 as D (6 bases). Trimming took 7 bases from V and 4 from J, leaving 22 bases between them. The CDR3 extends over 16 amino acids. From germline, CDR1 is SGHTA and CDR2 FQGNSA. CDR3 sequence: CASTRSVGGPAYGYTF. The CDR3, as DNA: TGTGCCAGCACCCGATCCGTTGGGGGGCCTGCCTATGGCTACACCTTC.

The chain joins TRBV6-4 to TRBJ2-3, with D perhaps matching TRBD2 (6 bases). This CDR3 comprises 15 residues. Germline lookup yields CDR1 MRHNA and CDR2 SNTAGT. Trimming left V 3 bases short and J 2 bases short, with 12 bases between. The CDR3 is CASSDRGRPTDTQYF. The DNA of the CDR3 is TGTGCCAGCAGTGATCGGGGGAGGCCCACAGATACGCAGTATTTT.

The rearrangement uses TRBV5-1 and TRBJ2-7; D assignment may be TRBD1 or TRBD2 (6 bases each). CDR1 is SGHRS and CDR2 is YFSETQ in the germline V gene. Trimming stripped 1 base from V and 1 base from J, with 12 bases between. The CDR3 is 15 amino acids. As DNA, the CDR3 is TGCGCCAGCAGCTTGAAAGGGGGGTTGTCCTACGAGCAGTACTTC. Its translation is CASSLKGGLSYEQYF.

This sequence joins TRBV7-2 and TRBJ1-1; D possibly corresponds to TRBD1 (6 bases). The CDR3 sequence is 15 residues long. Germline V gene sequence: CDR1 SGHTA, CDR2 FQGNSA. Trimming took 5 bases from V and 11 from J, leaving 24 bases between them. The CDR3 region has the DNA TGTGCCAGCAGCCTCGGAGGGGGTTTTCGGATGGAGGCTTTCTTT. Protein product: CASSLGGGFRMEAFF.

The chain uses TRBV11-2 and TRBJ2-7; D not certain. From germline, CDR1 is SGHAT and CDR2 FQNNGV. Deletions cut 3 bases from V and 2 bases from J, with 5 bases between. This CDR3 is built from 12 residues. The CDR3 sequence is CASSFGPYEQYF. The DNA of the CDR3 is TGTGCCAGCAGCTTCGGACCCTACGAGCAGTACTTC.

The J gene is TRBJ1-2, the V gene TRBV27; D call uncertain. The CDR3 spans 14 residues. The germline CDR1 and CDR2 sequences are MNHEY and SMNVEV (reference sequence). The germline V and J ends were trimmed by 5 bases and 9 bases, with 19 bases remaining between them. The CDR3 DNA follows: TGTGCCAGCAGTCCCGCAGGCGGGAGGGTTAGCTACACCTTC. Protein product: CASSPAGGRVSYTF.

The genes are TRBV30 and TRBJ2-7; 9 bases map to TRBD1. Unmatched junction bases numbered 5, after V lost 2 bases and J lost 3 bases. Germline V lookup: CDR1 GTSNPN, CDR2 SVGIG (reference sequence). This CDR3 region has 14 residues. This CDR3 is CAWSPGQGVYEQYF. In DNA, the CDR3 is TGTGCCTGGAGTCCGGGACAGGGCGTCTACGAGCAGTACTTC.

This sequence joins TRBV30 and TRBJ2-5, with unresolved D. In germline, CDR1 is GTSNPN, CDR2 SVGIG (reference sequence). V dropped 2 bases and J dropped 1 base, with 8 bases sitting between them. The CDR3 has 13 residues. CDR3 nucleotides: TGTGCCTGGAGTTGGTCCACCCAAGAGACCCAGTACTTC. This gives the protein CAWSWSTQETQYF.

The V and J genes are TRBV29-1 and TRBJ1-1; D not resolved. Deletions cut 4 bases from V and 4 bases from J, with 4 bases between. The germline V gene has CDR1 SQVTM and CDR2 ANQGSEA. The CDR3 has 10 residues. The CDR3 DNA is TGCAGCGTTGTTATCACTGAAGCTTTCTTT. It encodes CSVVITEAFF.

This clone appeared a few times. This chain uses TRBV4-1 with TRBJ2-7; TRBD1 might be the D (6 bases). The V end lost 0 bases, the J end lost 3 bases, and 15 bases lay between the germline ends. Per germline, CDR1 MGHRA and CDR2 YSYEKL. The CDR3 consists of 16 residues. The CDR3 DNA is TGCGCCAGCAGCCAAGATTTCGGACAGCTATACTACGAGCAGTACTTC. The encoded protein is CASSQDFGQLYYEQYF.

The V call is TRBV29-1, the J call TRBJ2-3; 12 bases fit TRBD2. V was pared by 4 bases and J by 4 bases, with 3 bases of the junction left unmatched. This CDR3 contains 14 residues. In germline, CDR1 is SQVTM, CDR2 ANQGSEA. The CDR3 sequence: CSVVLAGGADTQYF. CDR3 bases: TGCAGCGTTGTCCTAGCGGGAGGGGCAGATACGCAGTATTTT.

This clone was observed a handful of times. The chain has TRBV29-1 and TRBJ2-1; D is unresolved. V lost 6 bases and J lost 4, with 7 bases in between. The CDR3 runs to 11 residues. Germline V gene data show CDR1 as SQVTM and CDR2 as ANQGSEA. The CDR3 sequence: CSVPWYNEQFF. The CDR3 bases are TGCAGCGTCCCATGGTACAATGAGCAGTTCTTC.

The rearrangement joins TRBV29-1 to TRBJ2-1; maybe TRBD2 (5 bases). V lost 4 bases and J 3 bases, leaving 7 bases between the germline ends. Germline V gene data show CDR1 as SQVTM and CDR2 as ANQGSEA. This CDR3 has 12 amino acids. Written as DNA, the CDR3 is TGCAGCGTTGGAGGGTTCTACAATGAGCAGTTCTTC. It encodes CSVGGFYNEQFF.

This clone was counted a few times. The chain employs TRBV6-1 and TRBJ1-1, with a weak D call TRBD1 (5 bases). From germline, CDR1 is MNHNS and CDR2 SASEGT. The V end was cut by 4 bases, the J end by 7 bases, with 7 bases between. The CDR3 is 11 residues long. Here the CDR3 DNA reads TGTGCCAGCAGTGGACAGTTTGAAGCTTTCTTT. It translates to CASSGQFEAFF.